The 11 T cell receptor beta chains presented below share a single source sample, sequenced in a study of blood T cell repertoires in COVID-19. Some clones are missing from TCRdb's copy, which holds only in-frame ones; the method was immunoSEQ multiplex PCR. The sample consists of a few hundred thousand clones, around 86% of them appearing once. The sequencing sample was made of PBMCs or T cells enriched from blood (not recorded which). These receptors were collected from a woman in her forties with acute COVID-19.

This rearrangement joins TRBV4-3 to TRBJ1-2; D unclear. The CDR3 is 14 amino acids. Germline CDR1 is LGHNA and CDR2 is YSLEER. V lost 4 bases to trimming and J lost 8 bases, with 17 bases between them. The CDR3 bases are TGCGCCAGCAGCCTAGATGACGGGAGCCGGGGCTACACCTTC. Its protein is CASSLDDGSRGYTF.

The chain combines TRBV28 with TRBJ2-7; a weak D match, TRBD2 (6 bases). This CDR3 has 13 amino acids. Germline assignment: CDR1 MDHEN and CDR2 SYDVKM. Trimming took 9 bases from V and 7 from J, leaving 19 bases between them. The CDR3 loop reads CASRLGGSREQYF. The CDR3 DNA sequence: TGTGCCAGTAGACTAGGAGGCTCGAGGGAGCAGTACTTC.

The chain employs TRBV19 and TRBJ2-2; weak D call: TRBD2 (6 bases). Between the trimmed V and J ends, which lost 2 bases and 1 base, there was a span of 14 bases. The CDR3 is 17 residues long. Germline V CDR1 and CDR2: LNHDA, SQIVND (reference sequence). The CDR3 loop is CASSIFSGPMNTGELFF. Here the CDR3 DNA reads TGTGCCAGTAGTATATTTAGCGGTCCCATGAACACCGGGGAGCTGTTTTTT.

V and J are TRBV28 and TRBJ2-2; D not certain. This CDR3 has 17 amino acids. V shed 2 bases and J shed 7 bases, with 20 bases lying between them. CDR1 is MDHEN and CDR2 is SYDVKM in the germline V gene. The CDR3 spells CASSLILLGPGGGELFF. The DNA of the CDR3 is TGTGCCAGCAGTTTAATTCTCCTTGGGCCCGGTGGCGGGGAGCTGTTTTTT.

The genes are TRBV10-2 and TRBJ2-3; 14 bases fit TRBD2. The germline gives CDR1 WSHSY, CDR2 SAAADI. V was pared by 2 bases and J by 6 bases, with 13 bases of the junction left unmatched. The CDR3 is 19 amino acids. CDR3 DNA: TGCGCCAGCAGTGAGACCTCTTTTCCCGGGACTAGCGGGAGTGATACGCAGTATTTT. Encoded protein: CASSETSFPGTSGSDTQYF.

The chain links TRBV19 to TRBJ1-5, with D possibly being TRBD1 (6 bases). Looked up from germline, CDR1 is LNHDA and CDR2 is SQIVND (reference sequence). The CDR3 is 14 residues long. Between the trimmed V and J ends, which lost 7 bases and 1 base, there was a span of 11 bases. As DNA, the CDR3 is TGTGCCAGTAACCTACAGGGAAGCAATCAGCCCCAGCATTTT. Translated: CASNLQGSNQPQHF. Full variable domain (remainder filled in from reference TRBV19 and TRBJ1-5): DGGITQSPKYLFRKEGQNVTLSCEQNLNHDAMYWYRQDPGQGLRLIYYSQIVNDFQKGDIAEGYSVSREKKESFPLTVTSAQKNPTAFYLCASNLQGSNQPQHFGDGTRLSIL.

The J gene is TRBJ2-3, the V gene TRBV19, with 10 bases matching TRBD1. The trim removed 4 bases at V and 2 bases at J, leaving 3 bases unmatched. The V gene's germline CDR1 is LNHDA and CDR2 SQIVND (reference sequence). CDR3 length: 15 amino acids. The CDR3 loop reads CASSRQGADTDTQYF. Written as DNA, the CDR3 is TGTGCCAGTAGTAGACAGGGGGCCGACACAGATACGCAGTATTTT.

For the CDR3, the DNA is TGTGCCAGCAGGGGGACAGGCGGCGCGGGCACTGAAGCTTTCTTT. Translation gives CASRGTGGAGTEAFF. This chain links TRBV28 with TRBJ1-1, with 8 bases identical to TRBD1. Trimming cost V 6 bases and J 4 bases; bases outside gene matches: 10. The CDR3 covers 15 residues. Per germline, CDR1 MDHEN and CDR2 SYDVKM.

The chain links TRBV9 to TRBJ2-7; TRBD2 aligns across 8 bases. Germline lookup yields CDR1 SGDLS and CDR2 YYNGEE. The CDR3 length is 14 residues. Trimming cost V 4 bases and J 4 bases; bases outside gene matches: 7. The CDR3 region is CASSPGGAGYEQYF. CDR3 nucleotide sequence: TGTGCCAGCAGCCCGGGGGGGGCGGGTTACGAGCAGTACTTC.

The rearrangement uses TRBV3-1 (or the pseudogene TRBV3-2) and TRBJ2-7; 12 nucleotides align to TRBD2. After removal of 4 bases from V and 4 bases from J, the junction contained 17 bases not matched to a gene. The germline gives CDR1 LGHDT, CDR2 YNNKEL (reference sequence). The CDR3 length is 19 residues. DNA for the CDR3: TGTGCCAGCAGCCCCTCTCTTTCTAGCGGGAGGGCTCTGGGGTACGAGCAGTACTTC. Its translation: CASSPSLSSGRALGYEQYF.

V and J are TRBV28 and TRBJ1-5; TRBD1 aligns across 8 bases. The germline CDR1 and CDR2 sequences are MDHEN and SYDVKM. This CDR3 contains 15 residues. The ends lost 6 bases at V and 5 bases at J; junction bases unmatched: 9. CDR3 protein: CASSPATGVYQPQHF. CDR3 in DNA: TGTGCCAGCAGCCCCGCGACAGGGGTTTATCAGCCCCAGCATTTT.